This T cell receptor beta chain was found in a study of shared clonotypes between healthy human individuals. Study observations and caveats: Around 5.4% of naive CD4 clonotypes were common to a few donors.

The CDR3 is 15 residues long. The V end was cut by 0 bases, the J end by 4 bases, with 11 bases between. The germline CDR1 and CDR2 sequences are LGHNA and YSLEER. As regards this clone: Antigen unknown.

Using immunoSEQ multiplex PCR, the repertoire was profiled, and TCRdb retains in-frame clones only, with some absent. The data hold about 1.5 million clones, with approximately 98% observed a single time. V and J are TRBV4-3 and TRBJ2-3; D remains ambiguous. The TCR comes from a man aged 25-45 years in good health. Sequenced: naive CD4+ T cells sorted from blood. The sample's subset: CD45RA+ positively selected. Written as DNA, the CDR3 is TGCGCCAGCAGCCAAGATCCTTACACCGCAGATACGCAGTATTTT. This translates into CASSQDPYTADTQYF.